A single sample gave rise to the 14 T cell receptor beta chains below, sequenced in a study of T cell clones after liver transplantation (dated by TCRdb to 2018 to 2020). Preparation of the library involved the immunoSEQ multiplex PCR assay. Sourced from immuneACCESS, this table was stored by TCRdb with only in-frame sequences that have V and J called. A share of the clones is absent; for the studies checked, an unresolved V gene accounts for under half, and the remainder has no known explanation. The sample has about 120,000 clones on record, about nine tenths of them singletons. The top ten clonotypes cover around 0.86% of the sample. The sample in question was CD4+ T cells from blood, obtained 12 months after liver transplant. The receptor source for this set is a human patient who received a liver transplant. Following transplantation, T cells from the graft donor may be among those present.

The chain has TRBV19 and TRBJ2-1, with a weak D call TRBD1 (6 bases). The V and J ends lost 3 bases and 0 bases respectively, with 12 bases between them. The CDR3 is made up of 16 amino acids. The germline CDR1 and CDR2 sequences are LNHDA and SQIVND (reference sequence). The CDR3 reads CASSINRVFSYNEQFF. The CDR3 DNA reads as TGTGCCAGTAGTATTAACAGGGTTTTCTCCTACAATGAGCAGTTCTTC.

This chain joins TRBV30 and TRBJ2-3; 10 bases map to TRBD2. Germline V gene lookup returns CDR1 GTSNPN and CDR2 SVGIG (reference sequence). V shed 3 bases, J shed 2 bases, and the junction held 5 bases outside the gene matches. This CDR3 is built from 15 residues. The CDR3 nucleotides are TGTGCCTGGAGCTCTAGCGGGAGCCACACAGATACGCAGTATTTT. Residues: CAWSSSGSHTDTQYF. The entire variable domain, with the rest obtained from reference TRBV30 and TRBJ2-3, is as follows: SQTIHQWPATLVQPVGSPLSLECTVEGTSNPNLYWYRQAAGRGLQLLFYSVGIGQISSEVPQNLSASRPQDRQFILSSKKLLLSDSGFYLCAWSSSGSHTDTQYFGPGTRLTVL.

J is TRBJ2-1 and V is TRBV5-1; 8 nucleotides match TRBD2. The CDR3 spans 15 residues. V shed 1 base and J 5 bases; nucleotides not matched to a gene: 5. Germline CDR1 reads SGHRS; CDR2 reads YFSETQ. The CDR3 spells CASSLYSGIDNEQFF. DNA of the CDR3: TGCGCCAGCAGCTTGTATAGCGGGATCGACAATGAGCAGTTCTTC.

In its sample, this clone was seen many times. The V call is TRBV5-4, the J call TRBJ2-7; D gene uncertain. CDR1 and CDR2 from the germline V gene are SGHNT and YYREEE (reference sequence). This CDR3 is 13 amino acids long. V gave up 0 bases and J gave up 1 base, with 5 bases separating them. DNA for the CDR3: TGTGCCAGCAGCTTGGACAGATCCTACGAGCAGTACTTC. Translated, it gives CASSLDRSYEQYF.

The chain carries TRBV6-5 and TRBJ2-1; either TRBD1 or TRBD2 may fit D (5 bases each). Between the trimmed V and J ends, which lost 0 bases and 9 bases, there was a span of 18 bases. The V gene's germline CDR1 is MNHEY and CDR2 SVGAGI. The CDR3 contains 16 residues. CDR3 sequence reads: CASSYSKGTDSSEQFF. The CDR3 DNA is TGTGCCAGCAGTTACTCGAAAGGGACGGACTCCAGTGAGCAGTTCTTC.

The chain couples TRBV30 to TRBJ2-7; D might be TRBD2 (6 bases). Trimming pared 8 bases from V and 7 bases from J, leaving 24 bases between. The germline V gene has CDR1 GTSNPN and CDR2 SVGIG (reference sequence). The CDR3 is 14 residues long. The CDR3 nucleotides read TGTGCCCTCGATTCCCAGCGGAGGGCCGGGGAGCAGTACTTC. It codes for CALDSQRRAGEQYF.

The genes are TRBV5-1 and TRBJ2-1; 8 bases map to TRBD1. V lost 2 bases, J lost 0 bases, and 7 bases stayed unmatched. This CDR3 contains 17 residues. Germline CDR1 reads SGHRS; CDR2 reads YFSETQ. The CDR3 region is CASSLTTGASSYNEQFF. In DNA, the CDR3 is TGCGCCAGCAGCTTAACGACAGGGGCTAGCTCCTACAATGAGCAGTTCTTC.

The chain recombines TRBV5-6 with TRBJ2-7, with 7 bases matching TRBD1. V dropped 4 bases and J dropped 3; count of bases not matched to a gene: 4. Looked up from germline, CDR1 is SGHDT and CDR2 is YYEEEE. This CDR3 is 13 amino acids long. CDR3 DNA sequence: TGTGCCAGCAGCCCGGGACAGCTCTACGAGCAGTACTTC. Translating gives CASSPGQLYEQYF.

The CDR3 is CASSESRGRGIQYF. Written as DNA, the CDR3 is TGTGCCAGCAGTGAATCCCGTGGGAGAGGCATTCAGTACTTC. This sequence joins TRBV2 and TRBJ2-4, with D possibly TRBD2 on 5 matching bases. Germline CDR1 reads SNHLY; CDR2 reads FYNNEI. The CDR3 totals 14 residues. Trimming left V 2 bases short and J 9 bases short, with 14 bases between. The full variable domain, with the rest looked up from reference TRBV2 and TRBJ2-4, is EPEVTQTPSHQVTQMGQEVILRCVPISNHLYFYWYRQILGQKVEFLVSFYNNEISEKSEIFDDQFSVERPDGSNFTLKIRSTKLEDSAMYFCASSESRGRGIQYFGAGTRLSVL.

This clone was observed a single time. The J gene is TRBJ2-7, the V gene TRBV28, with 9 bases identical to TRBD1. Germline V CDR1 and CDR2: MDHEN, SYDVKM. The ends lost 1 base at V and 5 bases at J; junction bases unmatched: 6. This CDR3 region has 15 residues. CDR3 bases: TGTGCCAGCAGTTTATTGGGACAGGGTGGCAACGAGCAGTACTTC. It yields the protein CASSLLGQGGNEQYF.

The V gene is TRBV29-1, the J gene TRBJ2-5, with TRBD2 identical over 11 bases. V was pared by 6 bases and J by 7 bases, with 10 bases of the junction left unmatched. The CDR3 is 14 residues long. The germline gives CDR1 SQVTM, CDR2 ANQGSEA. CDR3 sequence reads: CSVGGTSGPGTQYF. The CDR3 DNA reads TGCAGCGTAGGCGGGACTAGCGGACCTGGGACCCAGTACTTC.

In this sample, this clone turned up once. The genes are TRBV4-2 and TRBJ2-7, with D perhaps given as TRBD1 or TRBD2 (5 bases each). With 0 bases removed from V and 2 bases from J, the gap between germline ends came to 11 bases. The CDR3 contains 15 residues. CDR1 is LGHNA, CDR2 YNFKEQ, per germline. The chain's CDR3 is CASSQDGGSTYEQYF. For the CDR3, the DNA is TGTGCCAGCAGCCAAGATGGGGGATCCACCTACGAGCAGTACTTC.

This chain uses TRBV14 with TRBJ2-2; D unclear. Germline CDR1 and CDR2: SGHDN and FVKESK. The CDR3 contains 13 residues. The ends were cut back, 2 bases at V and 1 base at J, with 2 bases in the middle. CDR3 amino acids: CASSQQNTGELFF. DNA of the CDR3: TGTGCCAGCAGCCAACAGAACACCGGGGAGCTGTTTTTT. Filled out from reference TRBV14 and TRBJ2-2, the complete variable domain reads EAGVTQFPSHSVIEKGQTVTLRCDPISGHDNLYWYRRVMGKEIKFLLHFVKESKQDESGMPNNRFLAERTGGTYSTLKVQPAELEDSGVYFCASSQQNTGELFFGEGSRLTVL.

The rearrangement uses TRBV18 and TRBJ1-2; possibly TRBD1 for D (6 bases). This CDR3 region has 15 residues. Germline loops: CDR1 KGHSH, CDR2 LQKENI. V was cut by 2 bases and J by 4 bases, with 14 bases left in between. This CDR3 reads CASSPETGPGYGYTF. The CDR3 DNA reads TGTGCCAGCTCACCAGAGACAGGTCCTGGCTATGGCTACACCTTC.